These 21 T cell receptor beta chains originate from one sample sequenced in a study of T cell responses to AZD1222 COVID-19 vaccine. Method: immunoSEQ multiplex PCR; TCRdb's copy keeps in-frame clones and lacks some. The data contain about 120,000 clones, around 90% of them singletons. The specimen was peripheral blood, collected 28 days after the second dose of the MenACWY control vaccine. The receptor set was obtained from an adult who received the MenACWY meningococcal vaccine as a control.

The CDR3 bases are TGTGCCAGCAGTAACGGAGGGACGGCCCAAGAGACCCAGTACTTC. Protein product: CASSNGGTAQETQYF. The chain joins TRBV6-6 to TRBJ2-5; TRBD2 is a possible D gene (6 bases). This CDR3 has 15 residues. Per germline, CDR1 MNHNY and CDR2 SVGAGI (reference sequence). V was shortened by 5 bases and J by 1 base, with 14 bases between the two germline ends.

V and J are TRBV28 and TRBJ2-5; TRBD2 agrees at 13 bases. CDR1 MDHEN and CDR2 SYDVKM come from the germline V gene. The CDR3 covers 15 residues. Trimming at V came to 3 bases and at J to 2 bases, leaving 0 bases not matched to a gene. This chain's CDR3 is CASSLGLAGQETQYF. Written as DNA, the CDR3 is TGTGCCAGCAGTTTGGGACTAGCGGGACAAGAGACCCAGTACTTC.

Written as DNA, the CDR3 is TGTGCCAGTAAAGGGACAGGGGTCAACTCCTATAATTCACCCCTCCACTTT. Amino acids: CASKGTGVNSYNSPLHF. The rearrangement joins TRBV2 to TRBJ1-6; TRBD1 aligns across 10 bases. Germline CDR1 and CDR2: SNHLY and FYNNEI. With 9 bases clipped from V and 0 bases from J, the junction kept 8 bases outside the gene matches. This CDR3 has 17 residues.

The chain employs TRBV2 and TRBJ2-7; 8 bases fit TRBD2. The CDR3 runs 17 residues. Trimming removed 6 bases from V and 2 bases from J; junction bases left unmatched: 15. Germline V gene data show CDR1 as SNHLY and CDR2 as FYNNEI. CDR3 loop: CASRRGVSSGGTYEQYV. The CDR3 DNA follows: TGTGCCAGCAGAAGAGGAGTTTCCAGCGGGGGTACCTACGAGCAGTACGTC.

V usage is TRBV5-1 and J usage is TRBJ1-6; D unclear. Trimming removed 0 bases at V and 7 bases at J, with 8 bases between. The CDR3 length is 14 residues. CDR1 and CDR2 from the germline V gene are SGHRS and YFSETQ. CDR3 sequence reads: CASSLEGGNSPLHF. CDR3 DNA: TGCGCCAGCAGCTTGGAGGGTGGGAATTCACCCCTCCACTTT.

The chain has TRBV4-1 and TRBJ2-3; 8 bases are a match to TRBD2. The trim removed 2 bases at V and 4 bases at J, leaving 11 bases unmatched. Per germline, CDR1 MGHRA and CDR2 YSYEKL. The CDR3 totals 17 residues. Here the CDR3 reads CASSQQTSGWGADTQYF. The CDR3 coding sequence is TGCGCCAGCAGCCAACAAACTAGCGGTTGGGGGGCAGATACGCAGTATTTT.

V usage is TRBV27 and J usage is TRBJ2-7; weak D call: TRBD2 (6 bases). There are 14 residues in the CDR3. The V gene's germline CDR1 is MNHEY and CDR2 SMNVEV (reference sequence). The V and J ends lost 2 bases and 0 bases respectively, with 8 bases between them. The CDR3 DNA is TGTGCCAGCAGTTTACAGCGGGTCTCCTACGAGCAGTACTTC. This gives the protein CASSLQRVSYEQYF.

This clone showed up just once. The chain has TRBV6-5 and TRBJ2-1, with a possible D match to TRBD1 (6 bases). The CDR3 consists of 12 residues. V was shortened by 7 bases and J by 3 bases, with 7 bases between the two germline ends. Germline CDR1 reads MNHEY; CDR2 reads SVGAGI. CDR3 in amino acids: CASKQGYNEQFF. In DNA, the CDR3 is TGTGCCAGCAAACAGGGCTACAATGAGCAGTTCTTC.

The chain carries TRBV18 and TRBJ1-2; a possible D gene is TRBD1 (5 bases). The CDR3 runs to 16 residues. Germline CDR1 and CDR2: KGHSH and LQKENI. With 0 bases removed from V and 7 bases from J, the gap between germline ends came to 18 bases. CDR3 DNA: TGTGCCAGCTCACCACCTCTAGGGGCCCTTCGGGGTGGCTACACCTTC. Translation: CASSPPLGALRGGYTF. Together with reference TRBV18 and TRBJ1-2, the CDR3 gives the full variable domain: NAGVMQNPRHLVRRRGQEARLRCSPMKGHSHVYWYRQLPEEGLKFMVYLQKENIIDESGMPKERFSAEFPKEGPSILRIQQVVRGDSAAYFCASSPPLGALRGGYTFGSGTRLTVV.

This clone turned up a few times. The rearrangement links TRBV2 to TRBJ1-2; 7 bases agree with TRBD1. The V gene's germline CDR1 is SNHLY and CDR2 FYNNEI. This CDR3 is 15 amino acids long. Trimming took 5 bases from V and 1 from J; bases not matched to a gene: 7. The CDR3 protein is CASSYRDSLNYGYTF. CDR3 sequence (DNA): TGTGCCAGCAGTTACCGGGACAGTCTTAACTATGGCTACACCTTC.

The chain combines TRBV10-3 with TRBJ2-1; D possibly uses TRBD1 or TRBD2 (5 bases each). CDR3 length: 15 amino acids. V lost 3 bases to trimming and J lost 0 bases, with 9 bases between them. Per germline, CDR1 ENHRY and CDR2 SYGVKD. CDR3 nucleotide sequence: TGTGCCATCAGTGACGGTGGGGGCTCCTACAATGAGCAGTTCTTC. Translating gives CAISDGGGSYNEQFF.

V and J are TRBV4-1 and TRBJ2-2; 11 nucleotides align to TRBD2. V lost 4 bases and J lost 7; bases outside the gene matches: 8. This CDR3 has 16 amino acids. Germline assignment: CDR1 MGHRA and CDR2 YSYEKL. CDR3 nucleotides: TGCGCCAGCAGCCGAACTAGCGGGAGCATCGTCGGGGAGCTGTTTTTT. Translating it yields CASSRTSGSIVGELFF.

J is TRBJ1-1 and V is TRBV12-3 or TRBV12-4; the D gene is possibly TRBD1 (5 bases). V dropped 3 bases and J dropped 6 bases, with 8 bases sitting between them. The CDR3 spans 12 residues. The CDR3 spells CASSFVGAEAFF. In nucleotides, the CDR3 is TGTGCCAGCAGTTTTGTGGGGGCTGAAGCTTTCTTT.

This sequence joins TRBV11-2 and TRBJ1-4; D remains unclear. The CDR3 contains 16 residues. Trimming shortened V by 4 bases and J by 7 bases, and 19 bases separated the two germline ends. Germline CDR1 and CDR2: SGHAT and FQNNGV. DNA for the CDR3: TGTGCCAGCAGCTACCGCGCCGGGAGCGCGGGTGAAAAACTGTTTTTT. Translating gives CASSYRAGSAGEKLFF.

The V gene is TRBV7-2, the J gene TRBJ2-5, with 9 nucleotides matching TRBD2. Trimming removed 3 bases from V and 4 bases from J; junction bases left unmatched: 9. The CDR3 contains 16 residues. The germline gives CDR1 SGHTA, CDR2 FQGNSA. The CDR3, as DNA: TGTGCCAGCAGCTTCGGCGGGGGGGCCGGTGGAGAGACCCAGTACTTC. Translating gives CASSFGGGAGGETQYF.

The V gene is TRBV4-2, the J gene TRBJ2-2; possibly TRBD2 for D (6 bases). This CDR3 contains 16 residues. V lost 4 bases and J 0 bases, leaving 12 bases between the germline ends. Germline loops: CDR1 LGHNA, CDR2 YNFKEQ. CDR3 in amino acids: CASSPLADSNTGELFF. CDR3 in DNA: TGTGCCAGCAGCCCCTTAGCGGATTCGAACACCGGGGAGCTGTTTTTT.

This clone was recorded only once. The chain uses TRBV24-1 and TRBJ1-5, with D perhaps TRBD1 (6 bases). Germline values: CDR1 KGHDR, CDR2 SFDVKD. V gave up 4 bases and J gave up 6 bases, with 12 bases separating them. The CDR3 extends over 14 amino acids. The CDR3 region has the DNA TGTGCCACCAGTGACACAGGGTTTGGTCAGCCCCAGCATTTT. Residues: CATSDTGFGQPQHF.

The chain employs TRBV12-3 or TRBV12-4 and TRBJ2-2; 7 bases agree with TRBD1. Germline trimming cut 7 bases from V and 4 bases from J; bases unmatched to any gene: 3. The CDR3 extends over 13 amino acids. The CDR3 sequence is CASNRGSTGELFF. CDR3 sequence (DNA): TGTGCCAGCAACAGGGGATCCACCGGGGAGCTGTTTTTT.

The rearrangement joins TRBV7-6 to TRBJ1-6; tentatively, D is TRBD1 (6 bases). Germline V lookup: CDR1 SGHVS, CDR2 FNYEAQ. V lost 1 base and J lost 7, with 11 bases in between. The CDR3 has 15 residues. CDR3 bases: TGTGCCAGCAGCTTAGAAAGGGGGAACAATTCACCCCTCCACTTT. It is translated as CASSLERGNNSPLHF.

The chain joins TRBV5-6 to TRBJ2-6, with D unresolved. Per germline, CDR1 SGHDT and CDR2 YYEEEE. V was pared by 2 bases and J by 0 bases, with 9 bases between. This CDR3 is 16 amino acids long. The CDR3 loop reads CASSFVQTSGANVLTF. The CDR3 DNA reads as TGTGCCAGCAGCTTCGTACAGACCTCTGGGGCCAACGTCCTGACTTTC. Using reference TRBV5-6 and TRBJ2-6 for the parts outside the CDR3, the full variable domain is DAGVTQSPTHLIKTRGQQVTLRCSPKSGHDTVSWYQQALGQGPQFIFQYYEEEERQRGNFPDRFSGHQFPNYSSELNVNALLLGDSALYLCASSFVQTSGANVLTFGAGSRLTVL.

In this sample, this clone turned up once. The rearrangement uses TRBV5-1 and TRBJ2-1; either TRBD1 or TRBD2 may supply D (5 bases each). V was cut by 3 bases and J by 7 bases, with 20 bases left in between. There are 16 residues in the CDR3. Germline CDR1 reads SGHRS; CDR2 reads YFSETQ. The CDR3 nucleotides are TGCGCCAGCAGCTCGTGGGGCCCACTAGAAAGTAATGAGCAGTTCTTC. Translating gives CASSSWGPLESNEQFF.